The rows below give T cell receptor beta chains drawn from one sample of a study of pediatric ulcerative colitis. Only in-frame clones appear in the TCRdb table, and some are missing; sequencing was by immunoSEQ multiplex PCR. The repertoire holds about 36,000 clones, with 73% as singletons. Material for sequencing was gut tissue. The origin of the receptors is a boy under 18 with moderate ulcerative colitis. Each CDR3 is given with its conserved first and last residue. D genes are given only for firm matches. The size of a clone is reported for some rows only, either as once, few or many, or as a class for expanded clones.

>NA|NA|TRBV5-1|TRBJ2-2
CASSFGDTGELFF
TGCGCCAGCAGCTTCGGGGACACCGGGGAGCTGTTTTTT
>NA|NA|TRBV5-1|TRBJ2-6
CASRPQSGANVLTF
TGCGCCAGCAGGCCCCAATCTGGGGCCAACGTCCTGACTTTC
>NA|NA|TRBV30|TRBJ2-5
CAWMGPLETQYF
TGTGCCTGGATGGGACCGCTTGAGACCCAGTACTTC
>NA|TRBD1|TRBV10-2|TRBJ1-3
CASSEQGFSGNTIYF
TGCGCCAGCAGTGAACAGGGGTTTTCTGGAAACACCATATATTTT
>few|NA|TRBV7-8|TRBJ1-2
CASSLGTDGNYGYTF
TGTGCCAGCAGCTTAGGGACGGACGGAAACTATGGCTACACCTTC
>NA|TRBD1|TRBV7-9|TRBJ1-4
CASSYRTGSEKLFF
TGTGCCAGCAGCTACCGGACAGGGAGTGAAAAACTGTTTTTT
>NA|NA|TRBV6-1|TRBJ1-1
CASRGGTYTEAFF
TGTGCCAGCAGGGGCGGGACTTACACTGAAGCTTTCTTT
>NA|NA|TRBV7-9|TRBJ1-4
CASSLQGFVNEKLFF
TGTGCCAGCAGCTTACAGGGCTTTGTAAATGAAAAACTGTTTTTT
>NA|NA|TRBV4-1|TRBJ2-7
CASSQGGQWFYEQYF
TGCGCCAGCAGCCAAGGCGGGCAGTGGTTCTACGAGCAGTACTTC
>NA|NA|TRBV6-6|TRBJ2-5
CASRAGWSAEETQYF
TGTGCCAGCAGGGCCGGGTGGAGCGCAGAAGAGACCCAGTACTTC
>NA|NA|TRBV5-6|TRBJ1-4
CASSSLWQDEKLFF
TGTGCCAGCAGCTCCCTCTGGCAGGATGAAAAACTGTTTTTT
>NA|TRBD2|TRBV29-1|TRBJ2-3
CSVAQRGPTDTQYF
TGCAGCGTTGCTCAGCGGGGGCCCACAGATACGCAGTATTTT
>NA|TRBD1|TRBV2|TRBJ2-7
CASSTDRGFYEQYF
TGTGCCAGCAGTACCGACAGGGGTTTCTACGAGCAGTACTTC
>NA|NA|TRBV30|TRBJ2-3
CAWSRTDTQYF
TGTGCCTGGAGCAGGACAGATACGCAGTATTTT
>NA|NA|TRBV7-2|TRBJ2-4
CASSLKVGGGRGNIQYF
TGTGCCAGCAGCTTAAAGGTCGGCGGCGGGCGGGGAAACATTCAGTACTTC
>NA|NA|TRBV19|TRBJ1-3
CASSRYSSGNTIYF
TGTGCCAGTAGTAGGTATAGCTCTGGAAACACCATATATTTT
>NA|TRBD1|TRBV12-5|TRBJ2-1
CASGLPPRDRVANEQFF
TGTGCTAGTGGTTTGCCACCCCGGGACAGGGTCGCCAATGAGCAGTTCTTC
>NA|TRBD2|TRBV28|TRBJ2-2
CASSGLAGGTGELFF
TGTGCCAGCAGTGGACTAGCGGGGGGCACCGGGGAGCTGTTTTTT
>NA|NA|TRBV4-1|TRBJ1-1
CASSHHRAQKGTEAFF
TGCGCCAGCAGCCACCACAGGGCACAGAAAGGCACTGAAGCTTTCTTT
>NA|TRBD2|TRBV29-1|TRBJ2-5
CSVVGAGEETQYF
TGCAGCGTTGTTGGAGCGGGGGAAGAGACCCAGTACTTC
>NA|TRBD1|TRBV7-9|TRBJ1-5
CASSPTGTGDQPQHF
TGTGCCAGCAGCCCAACCGGGACAGGAGATCAGCCCCAGCATTTT
>once|TRBD1|TRBV4-3|TRBJ1-2
CASSPDRVGGYGYTF
TGCGCCAGCAGCCCAGACAGGGTTGGGGGGTATGGCTACACCTTC
>NA|TRBD1|TRBV9|TRBJ2-1
CASSGGQGKQFF
TGTGCCAGCAGCGGTGGACAGGGGAAGCAGTTCTTC
>once|TRBD2|TRBV19|TRBJ2-1
CASSYTLPSGGGRVGQFF
TGTGCCAGTAGTTACACTCTTCCTAGCGGCGGAGGTAGGGTAGGGCAGTTCTTC
>NA|TRBD1|TRBV9|TRBJ2-7
CASSAEPGQGHEQYF
TGTGCCAGCAGCGCAGAGCCGGGACAGGGCCACGAGCAGTACTTC
>few|NA|TRBV5-1|TRBJ2-2
CASSPPGSRTGELFF
TGCGCCAGCAGTCCCCCGGGAAGTAGGACCGGGGAGCTGTTTTTT
>NA|NA|TRBV15|TRBJ2-1
CATSRDPGYEQFF
TGTGCCACCAGCAGAGACCCGGGCTATGAGCAGTTCTTC
>once|NA|TRBV6-5|TRBJ2-1
CASSSSLRINEQFF
TGTGCCAGCAGTTCCTCCTTACGGATAAATGAGCAGTTCTTC
>NA|NA|TRBV2|TRBJ2-5
CASSIGQLQETQYF
TGTGCCAGCAGCATTGGACAGCTTCAAGAGACCCAGTACTTC
>few|NA|TRBV5-1|TRBJ1-2
CASSAQDTYGYTF
TGCGCCAGCAGCGCACAAGATACGTATGGCTACACCTTC
>NA|NA|TRBV5-1|TRBJ1-1
CASSLAGSAPVNTEAFF
TGCGCCAGCAGCTTGGCCGGGTCAGCGCCAGTGAACACTGAAGCTTTCTTT
>NA|TRBD2|TRBV19|TRBJ2-1
CASRLGLAGINEQFF
TGTGCCAGTAGGCTGGGACTAGCGGGAATCAATGAGCAGTTCTTC
>NA|NA|TRBV5-1|TRBJ2-2
CASSNGRNGELFF
TGCGCCAGCAGTAATGGACGGAACGGGGAGCTGTTTTTT
>NA|TRBD1|TRBV4-1|TRBJ1-1
CASSQAGTGGQEAFF
TGCGCCAGCAGCCAAGCCGGGACAGGGGGACAAGAAGCTTTCTTT
>NA|TRBD2|TRBV7-2|TRBJ2-7
CASSPLAGDYNEQYF
TGTGCCAGCAGCCCACTAGCGGGGGATTACAACGAGCAGTACTTC
>NA|TRBD1|TRBV7-8|TRBJ1-2
CASSPTGGGYTF
TGTGCCAGCAGCCCGACAGGGGGCGGCTACACCTTC
>once|NA|TRBV5-6|TRBJ2-5
CASSSNQETQYF
TGTGCCAGCAGCTCCAACCAAGAGACCCAGTACTTC
>NA|NA|TRBV2|TRBJ2-2
CASSEASGELFF
TGTGCCAGCAGTGAAGCTTCCGGGGAGCTGTTTTTT
>NA|NA|TRBV9|TRBJ2-5
CASSPRQKLETQYF
TGTGCCAGCAGCCCCCGACAGAAACTAGAGACCCAGTACTTC
>NA|TRBD2|TRBV5-4|TRBJ2-1
CASSFGGGANYNEQFF
TGTGCCAGCAGCTTCGGCGGGGGGGCCAACTACAATGAGCAGTTCTTC
>NA|TRBD2|TRBV30|TRBJ2-3
CAWSGGLAGATDTQYF
TGTGCCTGGAGCGGGGGGCTAGCGGGGGCCACAGATACGCAGTATTTT
>NA|NA|TRBV14|TRBJ2-5
CASSQRRGVETQYF
TGTGCCAGCAGCCAACGGAGGGGAGTGGAGACCCAGTACTTC
>medium-sized|NA|TRBV7-8|TRBJ2-7
CASSLSGSGTEQYF
TGTGCCAGCAGCCTAAGCGGTTCCGGAACCGAGCAGTACTTC
>few|NA|TRBV19|TRBJ2-7
CASSIDQDGVREQYF
TGTGCCAGTAGTATAGATCAGGACGGGGTCCGCGAGCAGTACTTC
>NA|TRBD1|TRBV6-6|TRBJ2-7
CASGLGTGVFYEQYF
TGTGCCAGCGGCCTTGGGACAGGGGTATTCTACGAGCAGTACTTC
>few|NA|TRBV5-1|TRBJ2-7
CASSLRLQGSSSYEQYF
TGCGCCAGCAGCTTGAGGTTACAGGGCTCAAGCTCCTACGAGCAGTACTTC
>NA|NA|TRBV18|TRBJ1-6
CASSPRDPYNSPLHF
TGTGCCAGCTCACCCCGGGACCCCTATAATTCACCCCTCCACTTT
>NA|NA|TRBV20-1|TRBJ1-6
CSAGLNSPLHF
TGCAGTGCTGGTTTAAATTCACCCCTCCACTTT
>NA|NA|TRBV7-6|TRBJ2-3
CASSSRGDTQYF
TGTGCCAGCAGCTCTCGCGGGGATACGCAGTATTTT
>NA|NA|TRBV7-2|TRBJ2-4
CASSSQSPRAIIQYF
TGTGCCAGCAGCTCGCAGAGCCCCAGGGCGATCATTCAGTACTTC
>NA|NA|TRBV4-3|TRBJ2-2
CASSQDYRSDTGELFF
TGCGCCAGCAGCCAAGACTATCGGTCGGACACCGGGGAGCTGTTTTTT
>NA|TRBD2|TRBV29-1|TRBJ2-3
CSVEGTSEGTDTQYF
TGCAGCGTTGAGGGGACTAGCGAGGGCACAGATACGCAGTATTTT
>NA|TRBD1|TRBV28|TRBJ1-4
CASSLTGGEKLFF
TGTGCCAGCAGTTTGACAGGGGGTGAAAAACTGTTTTTT
>once|TRBD1|TRBV6-1|TRBJ2-3
CASSEAPGQGADTQYF
TGTGCCAGCAGTGAAGCCCCGGGACAGGGGGCGGATACGCAGTATTTT
>few|NA|TRBV6-5|TRBJ1-2
CASSYSTPPRYGYTF
TGTGCCAGCAGTTACTCGACACCCCCGAGATATGGCTACACCTTC
>NA|NA|TRBV5-4|TRBJ2-7
CASSLVGADYEQYF
TGTGCCAGCAGCTTGGTGGGTGCAGACTACGAGCAGTACTTC
>NA|NA|TRBV5-1|TRBJ2-5
CASSLFSVGETQYF
TGCGCCAGCAGCTTATTTTCGGTCGGGGAGACCCAGTACTTC
>few|NA|TRBV4-2|TRBJ2-3
CASSQDPQGSADTQYF
TGTGCCAGCAGCCAAGATCCCCAGGGGAGCGCAGATACGCAGTATTTT